Given below is one T cell receptor (beta chain) in context. The antigen is not known. Trimming took 2 bases from V and 5 from J, leaving 5 bases between them. The germline gives CDR1 SGHVS, CDR2 FQNEAQ. The CDR3 contains 12 residues. This sample is part of a study of T cell repertoires in cytomegalovirus infection. Via MiXCR, TCRdb re-called the reads, giving one row per CDR3 protein. The table shows 160,000 or so distinct CDR3 sequences, with about a fifth occurring only once. This receptor was taken from a human donor in good health (CMV status not recorded). Some clones in this sample may be carry-over from other donors' samples. The V and J genes are TRBV7-8 and TRBJ2-3; D is uncertain. Sequencing used CD8+ T cells from cultured PBMCs, obtained from culture after CMV antigen stimulation. This CDR3 reads CASSLPGDTQYF. CDR3 coding DNA: TGTGCCAGCAGCTTACCGGGAGATACGCAGTATTTT.